Below, 32 T cell receptor beta chains from the same sample are listed, as sequenced in a study of T cell repertoires in aging, cancer and after chemotherapy (dated by TCRdb to 2018 to 2020). Instead of sorted cells or RNA, genomic DNA extracted from peripheral blood served as the source for amplifying TCR beta rearrangements. TCRdb shows the sequencer as Illumina MiSeq. Multiplex touch-down PCR with a mixed TRB-A/B primer pool was used to amplify rearranged TRB sequences covering the V, D and J segments. TCRdb reanalyzed the raw reads on its own, using fastp at Q25 for trimming and MiXCR for clone calling, and kept in-frame beta chains. Rows are combined by CDR3 protein, so each entry shows the most common genes and DNA. The sample contains about 2,000 distinct CDR3 sequences, roughly 34% of them found a single time. The ten largest clonotypes hold roughly 27% of the sample. The material sequenced was blood. The receptor source for this set is a human donor with a solid tumor.

This chain links TRBV4-3 with TRBJ1-2; 8 nucleotides agree with TRBD1. J gave up 4 bases and V 1 base, and 8 bases lay outside the gene matches. CDR3 length equals 16 residues. Germline CDR1 and CDR2: LGHNA and YSLEER. The CDR3, as DNA: TGCGCCAGCAGCCAAGGTTTGCAGGGGGCTCGCTATGGCTACACCTTC. This translates into CASSQGLQGARYGYTF.

Only one count was recorded for this clonotype. V gene TRBV6-6 combines with J gene TRBJ1-6; D unclear. The CDR3 is made up of 12 amino acids. Germline values: CDR1 MNHNY, CDR2 SVGAGI (reference sequence). V was shortened by 6 bases and J by 11 bases, with 11 bases between the two germline ends. The CDR3 nucleotides are TGTGCCAGCAGCTATTTGGATGCACCCCTCCACTTT. It encodes CASSYLDAPLHF.

This clonotype was found a few times. This chain joins TRBV15 and TRBJ2-7; D is possibly TRBD1 or TRBD2 (5 bases each). Trimming shortened V by 5 bases and J by 3 bases, and 17 bases separated the two germline ends. Germline loops: CDR1 LNHNV, CDR2 YYDKDF (reference sequence). The CDR3 sequence is 15 residues long. CDR3 residues: CATSRGTTEYYEQYF. The CDR3 coding sequence is TGTGCCACCAGCCGTGGGACGACGGAATACTACGAGCAGTACTTC.

The CDR3 is CAIRDGDLDTQYF. The CDR3 DNA reads as TGTGCCATCAGGGACGGGGACTTAGATACGCAGTATTTT. The gene calls are TRBV10-3 and TRBJ2-3; possibly TRBD2 for D (6 bases). V gave up 6 bases and J gave up 5 bases, with 12 bases separating them. Germline values: CDR1 ENHRY, CDR2 SYGVKD. This CDR3 region has 13 residues.

The genes are TRBV5-6 and TRBJ2-1; tentative D call: TRBD2 (7 bases). Between the trimmed V and J ends, which lost 1 base and 3 bases, there was a span of 11 bases. Germline loops: CDR1 SGHDT, CDR2 YYEEEE. The CDR3 totals 15 residues. The CDR3 sequence: CASSLRRGGYNEQFF. The DNA for the CDR3 is TGTGCCAGCAGCTTGAGGAGGGGGGGCTACAATGAGCAGTTCTTC.

This clonotype was seen only a few times. The chain uses TRBV12-3 or TRBV12-4 and TRBJ1-5; 8 bases align to TRBD1. V was pared by 5 bases and J by 7 bases, with 7 bases of the junction left unmatched. This CDR3 spans 14 amino acids. In DNA, the CDR3 is TGTGCCAGCAGTCCTGACAGGGGACGGCAGCCCCAGCATTTT. Translated, it gives CASSPDRGRQPQHF.

J is TRBJ2-2 and V is TRBV10-3; 14 positions agree with TRBD2. Trimming removed 8 bases from V and 0 bases from J; junction bases left unmatched: 5. CDR3 length equals 17 residues. Germline CDR1 and CDR2: ENHRY and SYGVKD. The CDR3 DNA is TGTGCCATCGGCGGACTAGCGGGAGGTTCGAACACCGGGGAGCTGTTTTTT. Encoded protein: CAIGGLAGGSNTGELFF.

This clonotype was picked up a small number of times. This sequence joins TRBV6-6 and TRBJ1-5, with 8 bases identical to TRBD1. V trimming: 5 bases; J trimming: 3 bases; junction bases outside the gene matches: 3. Germline-derived CDR1 and CDR2 are MNHNY and SVGAGI (reference sequence). This CDR3 has 14 amino acids. The CDR3 DNA sequence: TGTGCCAGCAGTGAGGACAGGGCCAATCAGCCCCAGCATTTT. Protein sequence: CASSEDRANQPQHF.

The chain links TRBV30 to TRBJ1-1; 7 nucleotides agree with TRBD1. J gave up 3 bases and V 2 bases, and 3 bases lay outside the gene matches. Germline CDR1 GTSNPN, CDR2 SVGIG (reference sequence). The CDR3 totals 13 residues. Written as DNA, the CDR3 is TGTGCCTGGAGTCCGGGACAGCACACTGAAGCTTTCTTT. It yields the protein CAWSPGQHTEAFF.

The chain has TRBV20-1 and TRBJ2-4; TRBD2 aligns across 7 bases. In germline, CDR1 is DFQATT, CDR2 SNEGSKA (reference sequence). The CDR3 is made up of 15 amino acids. V was pared by 0 bases and J by 7 bases, with 9 bases of the junction left unmatched. The CDR3 nucleotides read TGCAGTGCTAGAGATCCCCTAGCGGTTAAGAACATTCAGTACTTC. It codes for CSARDPLAVKNIQYF.

On this clonotype itself: This clone may be a read error of a much larger clone one base away. The chain employs TRBV5-6 and TRBJ2-7, with a possible D match to TRBD1 (7 bases). Germline CDR1 and CDR2: SGHDT and YYEEEE. This CDR3 has 17 amino acids. CDR3 residues: CASSLLSGGRTSYELYF. In DNA, the CDR3 is TGTGCCAGCAGCTTATTATCAGGGGGGCGGACCTCCTACGAGCTGTACTTC. The whole variable domain, remainder taken from reference TRBV5-6 and TRBJ2-7, is DAGVTQSPTHLIKTRGQQVTLRCSPKSGHDTVSWYQQALGQGPQFIFQYYEEEERQRGNFPDRFSGHQFPNYSSELNVNALLLGDSALYLCASSLLSGGRTSYELYFGPGTRLTVT.

The CDR3 spells CASTLPSDEQFF. CDR3 DNA sequence: TGTGCCAGCACCCTACCCAGCGATGAGCAGTTCTTC. This chain joins TRBV6-2 or TRBV6-3 and TRBJ2-1; D is unclear. V lost 7 bases and J lost 8, with 12 bases in between. The CDR3 totals 12 residues. Germline V CDR1 and CDR2: MNHEY, SVGEGT.

V usage is TRBV20-1 and J usage is TRBJ2-2, with a tentative D call TRBD1 (6 bases). CDR3 length: 16 residues. Trimming left V 6 bases short and J 2 bases short, with 19 bases between. From germline, CDR1 is DFQATT and CDR2 SNEGSKA (reference sequence). The CDR3: CSAPPMGTTNTGELFF. The CDR3 DNA sequence: TGCAGTGCGCCCCCAATGGGGACAACAAACACCGGGGAGCTGTTTTTT.

The chain employs TRBV20-1 and TRBJ2-3; D is possibly TRBD2 (7 bases). The CDR3 covers 14 residues. CDR1 DFQATT and CDR2 SNEGSKA come from the germline V gene (reference sequence). Trimming took off 5 bases at V and 1 base at J, with 13 bases between the two ends. CDR3 DNA: TGCAGTGCTGCCGTAGGGGGGGGCACAGATACGCAGTATTTT. This codes for CSAAVGGGTDTQYF.

This clonotype came up a few times. The chain combines TRBV19 with TRBJ1-4; D is ambiguous. With 8 bases removed from V and 13 bases from J, the gap between germline ends came to 17 bases. CDR1 and CDR2 from the germline V gene are LNHDA and SQIVND (reference sequence). This CDR3 is 12 amino acids long. The CDR3 DNA follows: TGTGCCAGTTCCCTTGGGAGGGATAGACTGTTTTTT. Amino acid sequence: CASSLGRDRLFF. Full variable domain (outside the CDR3, taken from reference TRBV19 and TRBJ1-4): DGGITQSPKYLFRKEGQNVTLSCEQNLNHDAMYWYRQDPGQGLRLIYYSQIVNDFQKGDIAEGYSVSREKKESFPLTVTSAQKNPTAFYLCASSLGRDRLFFGSGTQLSVL.

This clonotype is large in the sample. The chain combines TRBV29-1 with TRBJ2-7, with TRBD1 identical over 11 bases. Germline trimming cut 6 bases from V and 3 bases from J; bases unmatched to any gene: 1. The CDR3 loop spans 12 amino acids. Germline lookup yields CDR1 SQVTM and CDR2 ANQGSEA. The CDR3: CSVGQGGYEQYF. In nucleotides, the CDR3 is TGCAGCGTGGGACAGGGGGGCTACGAGCAGTACTTC.

This sequence joins TRBV6-1 and TRBJ1-4; unclear D gene. This CDR3 is built from 13 residues. V dropped 6 bases and J dropped 7 bases, with 12 bases sitting between them. CDR1 and CDR2 from the germline V gene are MNHNS and SASEGT. The CDR3 here is CASSQGLGEKLFF. The CDR3 DNA is TGTGCCAGCAGCCAAGGGCTTGGTGAAAAACTGTTTTTT.

On this clonotype itself: The junction differs from germline at one of its ends, possibly a read error. The CDR3, as DNA: TGTGCCAGCAGTTTATCCGCGGGGGCGGGCAATGAGCTGTTCTTC. Protein: CASSLSAGAGNELFF. The chain uses TRBV12-3 or TRBV12-4 and TRBJ2-1; tentative D call: TRBD2 (7 bases). This CDR3 region has 15 residues.

The rearrangement joins TRBV20-1 to TRBJ2-1; TRBD2 agrees at 10 bases. The germline V gene encodes CDR1 DFQATT and CDR2 SNEGSKA (reference sequence). V shed 3 bases and J 8 bases; nucleotides not matched to a gene: 16. The CDR3 sequence is 17 residues long. CDR3 region: CSARSAFLAGAIDEQFF. The CDR3 DNA reads TGCAGTGCTAGGTCAGCATTCCTAGCGGGAGCCATAGATGAGCAGTTCTTC.

This clonotype was detected only a few times. The chain uses TRBV6-2 or TRBV6-3 and TRBJ2-5; 7 bases match TRBD2. Trimming at V came to 5 bases and at J to 5 bases, leaving 5 bases not matched to a gene. This CDR3 comprises 13 residues. Germline V CDR1 and CDR2: MNHEY, SVGEGT. CDR3 region: CASSRLAGETQYF. CDR3 nucleotides: TGTGCCAGCAGTAGACTAGCCGGCGAGACCCAGTACTTC.

The rearrangement uses TRBV20-1 and TRBJ1-2; D is perhaps TRBD1 (5 bases). Trimming cost V 5 bases and J 4 bases, with 20 bases left between them. Germline V lookup: CDR1 DFQATT, CDR2 SNEGSKA (reference sequence). The CDR3 loop spans 15 amino acids. The CDR3 protein is CSAAAGAELSYGYTF. The CDR3 coding sequence is TGCAGTGCTGCTGCCGGGGCCGAGCTCAGCTATGGCTACACCTTC.

The chain employs TRBV29-1 and TRBJ2-1, with 7 nucleotides matching TRBD2. The J segment lost 9 bases and the V segment lost 6 bases, leaving 5 bases of the junction unmatched. CDR3 length equals 11 residues. CDR1 and CDR2 (germline): SQVTM, ANQGSEA. The CDR3 DNA sequence: TGCAGCGTCAGTGGGGGGGTTGAGCAGTTCTTC. It yields the protein CSVSGGVEQFF.

Judged by abundance, this clonotype is large. The V and J genes are TRBV29-1 and TRBJ1-2; D unresolved. The CDR3 is made up of 13 amino acids. CDR1 SQVTM and CDR2 ANQGSEA come from the germline V gene. The V gene lost 4 bases and the J gene lost 5 bases, with 14 bases spanning the gap. CDR3 in DNA: TGCAGCGTTGGAGGGAACAGTCAATATGGCTACACCTTC. Protein product: CSVGGNSQYGYTF. Supplemented by reference TRBV29-1 and TRBJ1-2, the full variable domain reads SAVISQKPSRDICQRGTSLTIQCQVDSQVTMMFWYRQQPGQSLTLIATANQGSEATYESGFVIDKFPISRPNLTFSTLTVSNMSPEDSSIYLCSVGGNSQYGYTFGSGTRLTVV.

The V call is TRBV5-6, the J call TRBJ2-7, with D unclear. Between the trimmed V and J ends, which lost 1 base and 4 bases, there was a span of 3 bases. Germline V gives CDR1 SGHDT, CDR2 YYEEEE. The CDR3 length is 11 residues. The CDR3 nucleotides are TGTGCCAGCAGCTTGAGGTACGAGCAGTACTTC. Protein: CASSLRYEQYF. The full variable domain, in which reference TRBV5-6 and TRBJ2-7 provide the parts outside the CDR3, is DAGVTQSPTHLIKTRGQQVTLRCSPKSGHDTVSWYQQALGQGPQFIFQYYEEEERQRGNFPDRFSGHQFPNYSSELNVNALLLGDSALYLCASSLRYEQYFGPGTRLTVT.

This chain connects TRBV11-2 to TRBJ2-3, with D possibly TRBD2 on 6 matching bases. Germline V gene data show CDR1 as SGHAT and CDR2 as FQNNGV. The CDR3 has 14 residues. The V gene lost 1 base and the J gene lost 6 bases, with 11 bases spanning the gap. CDR3 sequence (DNA): TGTGCCAGCAGCTTAGGGGGAGGAACGGATACGCAGTATTTT. Translated, it gives CASSLGGGTDTQYF. Full variable domain (remainder filled in from reference TRBV11-2 and TRBJ2-3): EAGVAQSPRYKIIEKRQSVAFWCNPISGHATLYWYQQILGQGPKLLIQFQNNGVVDDSQLPKDRFSAERLKGVDSTLKIQPAKLEDSAVYLCASSLGGGTDTQYFGPGTRLTVL.

On this clonotype itself: A clone one base away is much larger, so this may be a read error. The CDR3 is CAFEQRTDTQYF. CDR3 DNA: TGTGCCTTCGAACAGCGCACAGATACGCAGTATTTT. V is TRBV30 and J is TRBJ2-3; no clear D. V was clipped by 7 bases and J by 1 base, with 9 bases between them. CDR1 GTSNPN and CDR2 SVGIG come from the germline V gene (reference sequence). This CDR3 spans 12 amino acids.

CDR3 residues: CASSPWTGGSWEGYTF. Written as DNA, the CDR3 is TGTGCCAGCAGCCCTTGGACAGGGGGCAGTTGGGAAGGCTACACCTTC. The chain employs TRBV5-4 and TRBJ1-2, with 11 bases that match TRBD1. The CDR3 is 16 residues long. J lost 8 bases, V lost 4 bases, and 13 bases had no gene match. CDR1 is SGHNT and CDR2 is YYREEE in the germline V gene (reference sequence).

The chain employs TRBV20-1 and TRBJ2-3, with TRBD2 matching over 9 bases. With V trimmed by 2 bases and J by 0 bases, 3 bases remained unmatched. The CDR3 is made up of 15 amino acids. The germline gives CDR1 DFQATT, CDR2 SNEGSKA (reference sequence). The CDR3, as DNA: TGCAGTGCTAGACGCGGGGGGGAGAGCACAGATACGCAGTATTTT. This sequence encodes CSARRGGESTDTQYF.

The rearrangement uses TRBV18 and TRBJ1-1; D not resolved. The germline V gene has CDR1 KGHSH and CDR2 LQKENI. The CDR3 totals 15 residues. Trimming stripped 3 bases from V and 4 bases from J, with 15 bases between. The CDR3 nucleotides are TGTGCCAGCTCACCCGTCACAGAGTTCATCACTGAAGCTTTCTTT. It is translated as CASSPVTEFITEAFF.

By proportion, this clonotype is medium-sized. The chain is built from TRBV12-3 or TRBV12-4 and TRBJ2-5; 7 nucleotides align to TRBD1. This CDR3 region has 13 residues. The junction had 1 base not matched to a gene; V was cut back by 2 bases and J by 4 bases. CDR3 amino acids: CASSLRGRETQYF. In DNA, the CDR3 is TGTGCCAGCAGTTTAAGGGGGCGAGAGACCCAGTACTTC.

The genes are TRBV4-2 and TRBJ2-5, with TRBD1 matching 8 bases. Trimming cost V 2 bases and J 5 bases; bases outside gene matches: 13. The CDR3 totals 17 residues. The germline V gene has CDR1 LGHNA and CDR2 YNFKEQ. Here the CDR3 reads CASSQLSALDRVETQYF. CDR3 nucleotide sequence: TGTGCCAGCAGCCAATTGTCGGCCTTGGACAGGGTCGAGACCCAGTACTTC.

V and J are TRBV7-2 and TRBJ1-3, with D unresolved. This CDR3 contains 14 residues. V shed 1 base and J shed 1 base, with 5 bases lying between them. Germline CDR1 SGHTA, CDR2 FQGNSA. The CDR3 DNA reads TGTGCCAGCAGCTTAGGGGGATCTGGAAACACCATATATTTT. Translation gives CASSLGGSGNTIYF.